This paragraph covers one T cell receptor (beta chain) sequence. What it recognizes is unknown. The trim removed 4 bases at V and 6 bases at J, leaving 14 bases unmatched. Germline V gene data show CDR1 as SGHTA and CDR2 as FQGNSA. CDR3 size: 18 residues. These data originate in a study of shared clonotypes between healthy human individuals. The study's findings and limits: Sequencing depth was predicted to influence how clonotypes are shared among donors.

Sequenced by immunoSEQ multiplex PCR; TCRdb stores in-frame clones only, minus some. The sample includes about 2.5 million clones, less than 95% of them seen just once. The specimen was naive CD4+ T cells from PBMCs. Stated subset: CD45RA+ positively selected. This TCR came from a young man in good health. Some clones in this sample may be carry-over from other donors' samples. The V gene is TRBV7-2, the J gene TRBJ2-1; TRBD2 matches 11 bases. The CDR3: CASSSVLTSGSSFNEQFF. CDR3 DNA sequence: TGTGCCAGCAGCTCCGTCCTTACTAGCGGGAGTTCTTTCAATGAGCAGTTCTTC.